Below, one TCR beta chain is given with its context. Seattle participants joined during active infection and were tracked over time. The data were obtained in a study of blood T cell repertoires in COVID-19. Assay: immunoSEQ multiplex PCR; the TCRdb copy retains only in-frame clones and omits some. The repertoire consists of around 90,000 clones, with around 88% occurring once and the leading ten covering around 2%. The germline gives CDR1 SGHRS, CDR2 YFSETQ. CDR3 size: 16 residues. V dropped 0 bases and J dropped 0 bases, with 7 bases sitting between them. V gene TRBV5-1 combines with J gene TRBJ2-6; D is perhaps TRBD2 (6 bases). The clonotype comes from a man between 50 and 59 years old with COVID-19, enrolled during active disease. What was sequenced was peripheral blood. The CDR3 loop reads CASSLAGSSGANVLTF. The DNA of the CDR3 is TGCGCCAGCAGCTTGGCCGGGAGCTCTGGGGCCAACGTCCTGACTTTC.